The sequence of this T cell receptor (beta chain) was determined in a study of blood T cell repertoires in COVID-19. Sequencing was performed with immunoSEQ multiplex PCR; in TCRdb, only in-frame clones are kept and a portion is missing. The table lists fewer than 80,000 clones, roughly 71% of them singletons. V lost 6 bases and J lost 4, with 15 bases in between. In germline, CDR1 is LNHDA, CDR2 SQIVND (reference sequence). The CDR3 runs 14 residues. Sample: peripheral blood. V gene TRBV19 combines with J gene TRBJ1-2; the D gene is possibly TRBD1 (6 bases). The TCR was taken from a woman older than 75 with acute or convalescent COVID-19. The CDR3 DNA reads TGTGCCAGTAGGTCGGGGGGCGGTAGCTATGGCTACACCTTC. Protein product: CASRSGGGSYGYTF.